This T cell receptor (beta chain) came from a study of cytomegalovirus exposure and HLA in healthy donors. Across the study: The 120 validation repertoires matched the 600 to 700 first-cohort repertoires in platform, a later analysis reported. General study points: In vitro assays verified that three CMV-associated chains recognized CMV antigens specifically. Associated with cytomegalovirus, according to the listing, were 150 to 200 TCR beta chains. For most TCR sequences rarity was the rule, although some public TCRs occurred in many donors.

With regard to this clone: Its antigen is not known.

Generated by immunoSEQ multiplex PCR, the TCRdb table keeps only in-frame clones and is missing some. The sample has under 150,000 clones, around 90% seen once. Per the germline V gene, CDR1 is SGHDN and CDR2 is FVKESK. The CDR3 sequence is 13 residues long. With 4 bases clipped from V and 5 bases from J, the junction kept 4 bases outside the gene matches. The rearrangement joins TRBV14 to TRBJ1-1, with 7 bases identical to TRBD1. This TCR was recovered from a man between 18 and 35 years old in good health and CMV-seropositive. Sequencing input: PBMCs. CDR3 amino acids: CASSRSGGTEAFF. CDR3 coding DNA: TGTGCCAGCAGCCGTTCAGGGGGAACTGAAGCTTTCTTT.